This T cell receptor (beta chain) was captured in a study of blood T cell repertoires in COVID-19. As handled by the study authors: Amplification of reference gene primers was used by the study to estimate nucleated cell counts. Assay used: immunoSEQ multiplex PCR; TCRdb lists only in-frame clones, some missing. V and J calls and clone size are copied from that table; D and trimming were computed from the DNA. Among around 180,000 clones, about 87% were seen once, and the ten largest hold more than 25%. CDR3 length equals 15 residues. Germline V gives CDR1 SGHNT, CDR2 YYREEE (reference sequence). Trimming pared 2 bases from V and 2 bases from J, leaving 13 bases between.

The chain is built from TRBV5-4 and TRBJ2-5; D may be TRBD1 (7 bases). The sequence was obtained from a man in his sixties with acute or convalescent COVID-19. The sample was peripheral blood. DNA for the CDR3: TGTGCCAGCAGCTTAAGGGGGCGGGGACAAGAGACCCAGTACTTC. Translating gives CASSLRGRGQETQYF. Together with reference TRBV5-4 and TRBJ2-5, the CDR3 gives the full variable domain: ETGVTQSPTHLIKTRGQQVTLRCSSQSGHNTVSWYQQALGQGPQFIFQYYREEENGRGNFPPRFSGLQFPNYSSELNVNALELDDSALYLCASSLRGRGQETQYFGPGTRLLVL.